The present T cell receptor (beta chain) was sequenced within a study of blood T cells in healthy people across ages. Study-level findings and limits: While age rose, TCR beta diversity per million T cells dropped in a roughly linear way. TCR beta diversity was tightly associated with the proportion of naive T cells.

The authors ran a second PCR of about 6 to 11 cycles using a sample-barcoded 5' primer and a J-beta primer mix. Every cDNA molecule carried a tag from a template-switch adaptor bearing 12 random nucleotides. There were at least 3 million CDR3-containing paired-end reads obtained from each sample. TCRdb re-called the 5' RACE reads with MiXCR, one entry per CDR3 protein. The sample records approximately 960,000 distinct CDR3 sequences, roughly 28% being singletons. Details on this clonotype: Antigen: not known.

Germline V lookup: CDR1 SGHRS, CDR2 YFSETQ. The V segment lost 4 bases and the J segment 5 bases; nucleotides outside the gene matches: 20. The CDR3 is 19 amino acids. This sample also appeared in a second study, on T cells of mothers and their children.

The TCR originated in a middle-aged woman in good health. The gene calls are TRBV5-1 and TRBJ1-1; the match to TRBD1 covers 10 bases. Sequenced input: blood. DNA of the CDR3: TGCGCCAGCAGCCGAAACGGGGAAGACAGGGGGCTAGTCGGGACTGAAGCTTTCTTT. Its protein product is CASSRNGEDRGLVGTEAFF.